Detailed here is one T cell receptor (beta chain). PCR was performed using 60 Vbeta and 13 Jbeta primers. Data came from immunoSEQ multiplex PCR; TCRdb stores just in-frame clones and leaves some out. The table shows around 100,000 clones, with roughly 70% occurring only once. This entry comes from a study of cytomegalovirus exposure and HLA in healthy donors. Between the trimmed V and J ends, which lost 5 bases and 5 bases, there was a span of 15 bases. CDR1 is SNHLY, CDR2 FYNNEI, per germline. The CDR3 consists of 14 residues. The rearrangement joins TRBV2 to TRBJ1-2, with TRBD1 as a possible D gene (5 bases). The sequence was collected from a man aged 35-49 years in good health and CMV-seropositive. The sample comprised PBMCs. CDR3: CASSSDTSGYGYTF. The CDR3, as DNA: TGTGCCAGCAGTTCGGACACCTCCGGATATGGCTACACCTTC.